This T cell receptor (beta chain) was sequenced for a study of metastatic and nonmetastatic thyroid tumors (dated by TCRdb to between 2020 and 2021). Study-wide context: Repertoires from peripheral blood and from tumor or nodule tissue samples of malignant and benign thyroid patients were compared.

General findings and caveats noted by the study authors: TCR beta diversity was reported as significantly higher in malignant tumors than in benign nodules, in both blood and tumor samples.

This clone is identified as medium-sized (0.01 to 0.1%). The specificity of this receptor is unknown. Per-nucleotide qualities are absent, and no much larger clonotype sits a single base away. The same CDR3 arises from other DNA sequences in this sample as well. The CDR3 holds 17 amino acids from the cysteine to the phenylalanine. Just CDR3 DNA is preserved here, 51 bases in frame from base 1. V is clipped by 1 base and J by 1 base, and the sequence between their germline boundaries is 18 bases long. The germline V gene encodes CDR1 SGHRS and CDR2 YFSETQ. Libraries were prepared through PCR. Sequencing instrument: Illumina HiSeq 4000. The TCR beta-chain CDR3 region of each patient was profiled by high-throughput sequencing. On the study's bioinformatics: CDR3 differences across clinicopathological groups were used to build a classifier for discriminating distant-metastatic papillary thyroid cancer patients. The Shannon index was used to measure repertoire diversity, and the Morisita-Horn index was used to measure how similar tumor and blood repertoires were. TCRdb itself trimmed the public reads at Q25 with fastp, ran MiXCR and retained productive beta chains. The V and J calls come from TCRdb's annotation, not from the publication. This sample lists 13,000 or so clones; about 27% were detected once. 3.9% of the sample is in the top ten clones.

None of the patients had been given any treatment before thyroid surgery. Using T-cell receptor beta sequencing, the researchers looked back retrospectively at clinical samples from patients, gathered between about 2012 and 2018. This TCR was recovered from a female donor with papillary thyroid cancer or a benign thyroid nodule (not recorded which). Some clones in this sample may be carry-over from other donors' samples. The chain was built from TRBV5-1 and TRBJ2-7; the D element might be TRBD1 or TRBD2, as each aligns at 7 bases. Sequenced input: blood. At the DNA level, the sequence is TGCGCCAGCAGCTTGAGGGGGGGTGGACAGGCGTCCTACGAGCAGTACTTC. This is translated as CASSLRGGGQASYEQYF.